This T cell receptor (beta chain) was sequenced for a study of post-analysis software for immune sequencing data. Study results and caveats: Batch-matched samples strongly co-clustered by F measure. There was significantly lower normalized Chao1 diversity in multiple sclerosis patients than in controls. About five TRBV segments were more frequent in patients than controls; TRBV5-6, TRBV5-1 and TRBV20-1 belonged to this group.

V gave up 9 bases and J gave up 6 bases; unmatched junction bases: 4. Per the germline V gene, CDR1 is MNHNY and CDR2 is SVGAGI (reference sequence). The CDR3 loop spans 11 amino acids. The TCR beta cDNA libraries contained unique molecular identifiers. TCRdb independently ran MiXCR on the PCR reads; one entry per CDR3 protein. This table has approximately 150,000 distinct CDR3 sequences, 25% to 35% appearing once. Concerning this clonotype: Its antigen remains unknown.

Sequencing input: blood. This TCR derives from a girl under 18 with multiple sclerosis. The rearrangement uses TRBV6-6 and TRBJ2-7, with 8 bases identical to TRBD2. The CDR3 bases are TGTGCCAGTGGGACTAGTGGCGAGCAGTACTTC. Its protein is CASGTSGEQYF.